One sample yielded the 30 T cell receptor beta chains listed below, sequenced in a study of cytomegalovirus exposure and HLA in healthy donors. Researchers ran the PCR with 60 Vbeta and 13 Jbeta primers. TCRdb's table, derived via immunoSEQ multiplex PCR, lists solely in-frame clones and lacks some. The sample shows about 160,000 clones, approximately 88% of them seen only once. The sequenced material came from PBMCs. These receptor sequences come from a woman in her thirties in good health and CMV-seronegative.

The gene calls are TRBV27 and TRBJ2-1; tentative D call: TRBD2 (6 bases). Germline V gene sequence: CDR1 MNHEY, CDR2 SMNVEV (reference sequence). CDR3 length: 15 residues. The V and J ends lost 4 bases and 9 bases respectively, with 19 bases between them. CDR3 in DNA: TGTGCCAGCAGTTCTCCTATGCGGAGGGCGAGTGAGCAGTTCTTC. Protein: CASSSPMRRASEQFF.

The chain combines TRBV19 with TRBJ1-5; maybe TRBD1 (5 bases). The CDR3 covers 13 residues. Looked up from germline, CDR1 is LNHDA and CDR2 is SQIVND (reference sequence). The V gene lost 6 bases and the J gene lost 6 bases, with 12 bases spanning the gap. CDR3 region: CASSEGHLQPQHF. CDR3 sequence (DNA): TGTGCCAGTAGCGAAGGACACCTTCAGCCCCAGCATTTT.

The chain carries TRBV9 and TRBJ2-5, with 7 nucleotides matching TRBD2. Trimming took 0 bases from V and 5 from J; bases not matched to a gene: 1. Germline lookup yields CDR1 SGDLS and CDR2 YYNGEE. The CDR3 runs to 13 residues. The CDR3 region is CASSVDGGETQYF. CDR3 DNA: TGTGCCAGCAGCGTAGACGGGGGGGAGACCCAGTACTTC.

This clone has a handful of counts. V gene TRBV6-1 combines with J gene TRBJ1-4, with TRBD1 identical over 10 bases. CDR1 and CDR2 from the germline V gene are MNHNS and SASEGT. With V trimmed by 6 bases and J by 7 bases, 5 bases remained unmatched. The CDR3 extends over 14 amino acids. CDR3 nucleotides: TGTGCCAGCAGAGGAGACAGGGGGCTTGAAAAACTGTTTTTT. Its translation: CASRGDRGLEKLFF.

This CDR3 reads CASSRTGVWIMTEAFF. The CDR3 coding sequence is TGTGCCAGCAGCCGGACAGGGGTGTGGATCATGACTGAAGCTTTCTTT. V gene TRBV28 combines with J gene TRBJ1-1; TRBD1 matches 9 bases. This CDR3 comprises 16 residues. V lost 6 bases and J lost 5; bases outside the gene matches: 13. Germline CDR1 reads MDHEN; CDR2 reads SYDVKM.

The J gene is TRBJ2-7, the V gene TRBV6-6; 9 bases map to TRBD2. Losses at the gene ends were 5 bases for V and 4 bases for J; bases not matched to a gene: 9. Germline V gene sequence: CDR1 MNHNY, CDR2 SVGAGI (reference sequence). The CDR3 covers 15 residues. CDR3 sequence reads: CASSGAGLAPYEQYF. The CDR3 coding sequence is TGTGCCAGCAGTGGCGCCGGACTAGCGCCTTACGAGCAGTACTTC.

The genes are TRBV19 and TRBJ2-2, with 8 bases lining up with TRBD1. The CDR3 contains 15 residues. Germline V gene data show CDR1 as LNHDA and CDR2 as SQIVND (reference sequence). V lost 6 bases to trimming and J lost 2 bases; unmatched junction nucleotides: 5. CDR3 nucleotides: TGTGCCAGTAGCACGACAGGGGTTAACACCGGGGAGCTGTTTTTT. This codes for CASSTTGVNTGELFF. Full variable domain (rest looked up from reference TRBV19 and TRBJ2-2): DGGITQSPKYLFRKEGQNVTLSCEQNLNHDAMYWYRQDPGQGLRLIYYSQIVNDFQKGDIAEGYSVSREKKESFPLTVTSAQKNPTAFYLCASSTTGVNTGELFFGEGSRLTVL.

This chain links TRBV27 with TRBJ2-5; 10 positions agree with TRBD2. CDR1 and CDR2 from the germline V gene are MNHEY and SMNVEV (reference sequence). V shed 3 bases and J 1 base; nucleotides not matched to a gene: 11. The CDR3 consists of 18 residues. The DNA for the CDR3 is TGTGCCAGCAGTTTCACCGGGGGAGCGGGGGGGCCCCAAGAGACCCAGTACTTC. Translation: CASSFTGGAGGPQETQYF.

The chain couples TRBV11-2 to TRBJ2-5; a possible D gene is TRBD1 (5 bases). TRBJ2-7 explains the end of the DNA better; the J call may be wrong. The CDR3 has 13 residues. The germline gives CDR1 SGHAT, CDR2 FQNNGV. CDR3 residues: CASSLTVFREQYF. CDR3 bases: TGTGCCAGCAGCTTGACAGTTTTTCGCGAGCAGTACTTC.

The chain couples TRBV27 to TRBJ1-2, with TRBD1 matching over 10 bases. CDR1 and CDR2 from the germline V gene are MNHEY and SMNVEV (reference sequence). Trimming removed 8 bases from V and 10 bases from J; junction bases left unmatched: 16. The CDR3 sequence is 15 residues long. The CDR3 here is CASRGQGDLSPLYTF. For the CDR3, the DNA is TGTGCCAGCCGAGGACAGGGGGATTTATCCCCCCTCTACACCTTC.

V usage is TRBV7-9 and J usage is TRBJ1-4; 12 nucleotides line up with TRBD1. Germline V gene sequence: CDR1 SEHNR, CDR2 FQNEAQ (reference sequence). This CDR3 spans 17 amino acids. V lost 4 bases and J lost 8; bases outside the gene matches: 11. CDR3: CASSSGGQGALGEKLFF. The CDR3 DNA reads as TGTGCCAGCAGCTCAGGGGGACAGGGGGCCCTAGGCGAAAAACTGTTTTTT.

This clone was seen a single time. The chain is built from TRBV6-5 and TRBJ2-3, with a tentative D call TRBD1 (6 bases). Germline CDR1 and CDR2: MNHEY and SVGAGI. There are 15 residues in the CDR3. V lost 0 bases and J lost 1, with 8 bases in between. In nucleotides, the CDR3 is TGTGCCAGCAGTTACTCCAGGGGTCGCACAGATACGCAGTATTTT. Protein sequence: CASSYSRGRTDTQYF.

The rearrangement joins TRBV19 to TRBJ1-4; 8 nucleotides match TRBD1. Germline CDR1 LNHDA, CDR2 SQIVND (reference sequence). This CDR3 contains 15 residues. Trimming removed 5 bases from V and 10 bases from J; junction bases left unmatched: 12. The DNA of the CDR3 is TGTGCCAGTAGTGACTGGACAGGGATTGCCGGAAAACTGTTTTTT. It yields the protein CASSDWTGIAGKLFF.

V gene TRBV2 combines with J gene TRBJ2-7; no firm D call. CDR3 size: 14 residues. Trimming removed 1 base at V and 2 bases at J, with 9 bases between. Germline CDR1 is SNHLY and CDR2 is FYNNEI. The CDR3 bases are TGTGCCAGCAGTGAAGTTGTCACAGCCTACGAGCAGTACTTC. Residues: CASSEVVTAYEQYF.

The chain's CDR3 is CASRPPGLAGDRAADTQYF. The CDR3, as DNA: TGTGCCAGCAGGCCTCCGGGACTAGCGGGAGATAGGGCTGCAGATACGCAGTATTTT. The rearrangement joins TRBV13 to TRBJ2-3; 14 bases align to TRBD2. The ends lost 6 bases at V and 4 bases at J; junction bases unmatched: 15. There are 19 residues in the CDR3. Germline lookup yields CDR1 PRHDT and CDR2 FYEKMQ (reference sequence).

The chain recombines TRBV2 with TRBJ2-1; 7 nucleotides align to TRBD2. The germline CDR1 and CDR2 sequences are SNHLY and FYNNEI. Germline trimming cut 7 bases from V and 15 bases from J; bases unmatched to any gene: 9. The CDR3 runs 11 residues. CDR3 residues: CASIPGLRTFF. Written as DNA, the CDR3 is TGTGCCAGCATCCCGGGACTAAGGACGTTCTTC.

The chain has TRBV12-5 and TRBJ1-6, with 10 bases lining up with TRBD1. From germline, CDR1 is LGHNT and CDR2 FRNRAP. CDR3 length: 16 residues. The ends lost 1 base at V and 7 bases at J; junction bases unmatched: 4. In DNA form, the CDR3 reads TGTGCTAGTGGTTTGGCCGGGACAGGGGAGAATTCACCCCTCCACTTT. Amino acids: CASGLAGTGENSPLHF.

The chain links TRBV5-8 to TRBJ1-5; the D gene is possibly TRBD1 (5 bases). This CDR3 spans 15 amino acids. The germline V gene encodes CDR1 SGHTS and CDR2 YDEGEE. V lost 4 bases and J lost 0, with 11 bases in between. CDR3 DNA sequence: TGTGCCAGCAGCGTTCGACAGTATAGCAATCAGCCCCAGCATTTT. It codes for CASSVRQYSNQPQHF.

CDR3 sequence (DNA): TGCGCCAGAAGGGGGACAGGAAGCGACGAGCAGTACTTC. Protein sequence: CARRGTGSDEQYF. The chain employs TRBV10-1 and TRBJ2-7, with 8 nucleotides matching TRBD1. V shed 9 bases and J 5 bases; nucleotides not matched to a gene: 9. Germline V CDR1 and CDR2: WNHNN, SYGVQD (reference sequence). CDR3 size: 13 residues.

The DNA for the CDR3 is TGTGCCAGCACTACTCAGCGGGGGAGCTCCTACGAGCAGTACTTC. Translating gives CASTTQRGSSYEQYF. The V call is TRBV6-1, the J call TRBJ2-7; 8 bases are a match to TRBD2. V dropped 7 bases and J dropped 0; count of bases not matched to a gene: 8. The CDR3 totals 15 residues. The germline CDR1 and CDR2 sequences are MNHNS and SASEGT.

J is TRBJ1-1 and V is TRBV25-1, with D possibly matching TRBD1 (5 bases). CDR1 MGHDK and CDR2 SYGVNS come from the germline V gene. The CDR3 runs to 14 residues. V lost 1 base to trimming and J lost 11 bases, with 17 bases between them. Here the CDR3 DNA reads TGTGCCAGCAGTGAATTGTTGGCGGGGGGGTTTGCTTTCTTT. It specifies CASSELLAGGFAFF.

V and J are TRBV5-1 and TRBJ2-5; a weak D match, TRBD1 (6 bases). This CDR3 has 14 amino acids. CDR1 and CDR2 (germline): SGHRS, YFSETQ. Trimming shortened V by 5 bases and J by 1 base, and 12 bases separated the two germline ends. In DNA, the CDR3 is TGCGCCAGCAGTCGCGCAGGGGTCCAAGAGACCCAGTACTTC. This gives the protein CASSRAGVQETQYF.

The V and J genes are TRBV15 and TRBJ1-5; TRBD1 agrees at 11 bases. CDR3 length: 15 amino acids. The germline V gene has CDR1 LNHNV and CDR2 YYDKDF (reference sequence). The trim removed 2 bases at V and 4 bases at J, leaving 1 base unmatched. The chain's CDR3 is CATSRWDRGNQPQHF. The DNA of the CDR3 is TGTGCCACCAGCAGATGGGACAGGGGGAATCAGCCCCAGCATTTT. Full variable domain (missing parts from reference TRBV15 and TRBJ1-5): DAMVIQNPRYQVTQFGKPVTLSCSQTLNHNVMYWYQQKSSQAPKLLFHYYDKDFNNEADTPDNFQSRRPNTSFCFLDIRSPGLGDTAMYLCATSRWDRGNQPQHFGDGTRLSIL.

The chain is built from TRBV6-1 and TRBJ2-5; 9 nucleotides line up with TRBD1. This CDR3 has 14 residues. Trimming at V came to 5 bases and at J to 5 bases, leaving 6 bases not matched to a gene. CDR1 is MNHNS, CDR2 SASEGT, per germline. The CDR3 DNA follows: TGTGCCAGCAGTTGGGGACAGGGCCCTGAGACCCAGTACTTC. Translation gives CASSWGQGPETQYF.

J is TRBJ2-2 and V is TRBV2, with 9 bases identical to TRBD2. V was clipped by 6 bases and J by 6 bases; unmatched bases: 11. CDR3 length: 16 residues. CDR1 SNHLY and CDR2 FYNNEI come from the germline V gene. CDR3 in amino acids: CASSREAGGQPGELFF. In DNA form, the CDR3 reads TGTGCCAGCAGCCGAGAGGCGGGAGGGCAACCCGGGGAGCTGTTTTTT.

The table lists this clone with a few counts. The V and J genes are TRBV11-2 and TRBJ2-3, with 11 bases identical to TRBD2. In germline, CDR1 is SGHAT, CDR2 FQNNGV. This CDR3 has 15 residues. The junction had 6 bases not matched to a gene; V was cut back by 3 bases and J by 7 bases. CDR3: CASSFYLTSGNTQYF. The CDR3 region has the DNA TGTGCCAGCAGCTTTTATTTGACTAGCGGGAATACGCAGTATTTT. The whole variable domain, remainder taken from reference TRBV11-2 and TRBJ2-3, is EAGVAQSPRYKIIEKRQSVAFWCNPISGHATLYWYQQILGQGPKLLIQFQNNGVVDDSQLPKDRFSAERLKGVDSTLKIQPAKLEDSAVYLCASSFYLTSGNTQYFGPGTRLTVL.

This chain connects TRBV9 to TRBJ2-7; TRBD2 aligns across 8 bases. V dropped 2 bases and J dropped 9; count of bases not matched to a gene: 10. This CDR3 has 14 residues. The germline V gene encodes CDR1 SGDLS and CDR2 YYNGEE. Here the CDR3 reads CASSVSGAAMVQYF. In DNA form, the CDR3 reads TGTGCCAGCAGCGTTAGCGGGGCCGCGATGGTGCAGTACTTC. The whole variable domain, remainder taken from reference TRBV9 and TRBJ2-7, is DSGVTQTPKHLITATGQRVTLRCSPRSGDLSVYWYQQSLDQGLQFLIQYYNGEERAKGNILERFSAQQFPDLHSELNLSSLELGDSALYFCASSVSGAAMVQYFGPGTRLTVT.

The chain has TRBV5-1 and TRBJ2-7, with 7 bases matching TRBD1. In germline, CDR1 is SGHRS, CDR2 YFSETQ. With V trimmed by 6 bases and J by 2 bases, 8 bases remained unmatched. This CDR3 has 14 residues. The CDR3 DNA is TGCGCCAGCACTTTGGGACAGCCGGCCTACGAGCAGTACTTC. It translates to CASTLGQPAYEQYF.

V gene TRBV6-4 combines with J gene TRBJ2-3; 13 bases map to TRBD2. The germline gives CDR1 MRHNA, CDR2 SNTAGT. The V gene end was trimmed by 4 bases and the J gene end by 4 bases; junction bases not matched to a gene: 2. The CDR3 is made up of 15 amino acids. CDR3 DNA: TGTGCCAGCAGTGCCGGGACTAGCGGGGCAGATACGCAGTATTTT. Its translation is CASSAGTSGADTQYF.

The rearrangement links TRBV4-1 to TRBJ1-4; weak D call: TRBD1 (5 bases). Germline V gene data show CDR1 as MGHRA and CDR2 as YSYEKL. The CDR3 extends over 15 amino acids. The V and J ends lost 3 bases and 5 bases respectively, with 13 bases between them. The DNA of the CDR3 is TGCGCCAGCAGCCAGAGGGCGGGGCCGAATGAAAAACTGTTTTTT. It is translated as CASSQRAGPNEKLFF.